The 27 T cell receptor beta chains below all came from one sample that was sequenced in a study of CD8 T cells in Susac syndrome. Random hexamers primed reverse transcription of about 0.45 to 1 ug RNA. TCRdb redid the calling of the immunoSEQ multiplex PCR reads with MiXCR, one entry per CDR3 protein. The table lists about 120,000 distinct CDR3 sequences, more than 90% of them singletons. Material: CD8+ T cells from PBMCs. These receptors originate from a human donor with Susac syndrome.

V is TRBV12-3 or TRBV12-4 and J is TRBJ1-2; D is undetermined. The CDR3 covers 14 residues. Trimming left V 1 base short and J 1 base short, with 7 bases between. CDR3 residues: CASSLGASNYGYTF. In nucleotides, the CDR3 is TGTGCCAGCAGTTTAGGTGCCAGTAACTATGGCTACACCTTC.

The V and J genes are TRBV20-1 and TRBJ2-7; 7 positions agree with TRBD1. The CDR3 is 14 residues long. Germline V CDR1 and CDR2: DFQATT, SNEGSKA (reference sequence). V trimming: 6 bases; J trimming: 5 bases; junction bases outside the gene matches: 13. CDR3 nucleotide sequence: TGCAGTGCAGAGAGAACGACAGGGTGGAACGAGCAGTACTTC. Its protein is CSAERTTGWNEQYF.

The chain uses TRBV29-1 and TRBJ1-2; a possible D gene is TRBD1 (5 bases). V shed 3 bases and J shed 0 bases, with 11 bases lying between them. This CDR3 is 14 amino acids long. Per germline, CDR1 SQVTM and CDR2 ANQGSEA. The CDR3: CSVESGVANYGYTF. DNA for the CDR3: TGCAGCGTTGAGTCGGGGGTAGCTAACTATGGCTACACCTTC.

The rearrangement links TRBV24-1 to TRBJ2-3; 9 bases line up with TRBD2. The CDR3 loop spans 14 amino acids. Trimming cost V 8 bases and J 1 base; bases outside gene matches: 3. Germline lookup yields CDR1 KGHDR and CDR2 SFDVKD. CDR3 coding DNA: TGTGCCACCATGGGCGGGAGGGGCACAGATACGCAGTATTTT. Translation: CATMGGRGTDTQYF.

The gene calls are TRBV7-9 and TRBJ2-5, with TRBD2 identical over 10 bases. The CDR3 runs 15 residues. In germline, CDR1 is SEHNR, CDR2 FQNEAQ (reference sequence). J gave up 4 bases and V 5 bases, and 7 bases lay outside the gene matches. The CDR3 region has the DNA TGTGCCAGCAGCACCTACCGACTAGCGGGAGAGACCCAGTACTTC. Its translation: CASSTYRLAGETQYF. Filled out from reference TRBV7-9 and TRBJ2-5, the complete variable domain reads DTGVSQNPRHKITKRGQNVTFRCDPISEHNRLYWYRQTLGQGPEFLTYFQNEAQLEKSRLLSDRFSAERPKGSFSTLEIQRTEQGDSAMYLCASSTYRLAGETQYFGPGTRLLVL.

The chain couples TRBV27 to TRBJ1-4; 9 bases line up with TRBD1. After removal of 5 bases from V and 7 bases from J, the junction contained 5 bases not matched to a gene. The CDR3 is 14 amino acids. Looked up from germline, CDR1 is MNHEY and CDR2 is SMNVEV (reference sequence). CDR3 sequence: CASSTGTGSEKLFF. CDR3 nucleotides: TGTGCCAGCAGTACCGGGACAGGGAGTGAAAAACTGTTTTTT. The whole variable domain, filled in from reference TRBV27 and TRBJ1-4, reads EAQVTQNPRYLITVTGKKLTVTCSQNMNHEYMSWYRQDPGLGLRQIYYSMNVEVTDKGDVPEGYKVSRKEKRNFPLILESPSPNQTSLYFCASSTGTGSEKLFFGSGTQLSVL.

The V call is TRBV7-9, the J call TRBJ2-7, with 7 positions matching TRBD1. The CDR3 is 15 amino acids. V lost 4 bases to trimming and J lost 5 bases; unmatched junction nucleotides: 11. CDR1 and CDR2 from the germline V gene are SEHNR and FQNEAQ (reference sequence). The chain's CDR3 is CASSSTRGPTDEQYF. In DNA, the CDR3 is TGTGCCAGCAGCTCCACGAGGGGGCCAACCGACGAGCAGTACTTC.

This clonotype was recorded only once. In nucleotides, the CDR3 is TGTGCCTCATCCCCGGAGGGGATTTCAGAGACCCAGTACTTC. Translation gives CASSPEGISETQYF. V is TRBV13 and J is TRBJ2-5; tentatively, D is TRBD2 (6 bases). The CDR3 runs to 14 residues. V lost 11 bases, J lost 4 bases, and 20 bases lay in between. Germline CDR1 reads PRHDT; CDR2 reads FYEKMQ (reference sequence).

The CDR3 region has the DNA TGTGCCAGCAGCCAGGGGGCGGCTGTCTACGAGCAGTACTTC. Its protein product is CASSQGAAVYEQYF. V is TRBV3-1 and J is TRBJ2-7; the D gene is possibly TRBD1 (6 bases). CDR1 is LGHDT and CDR2 is YNNKEL in the germline V gene (reference sequence). V lost 3 bases, J lost 3 bases, and 12 bases lay in between. This CDR3 is built from 14 residues.

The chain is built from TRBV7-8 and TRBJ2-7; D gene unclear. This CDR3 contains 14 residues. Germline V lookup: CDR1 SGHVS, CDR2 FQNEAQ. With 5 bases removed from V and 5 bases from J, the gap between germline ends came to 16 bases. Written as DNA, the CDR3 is TGTGCCAGCAGCCCGAATTCTCGTCCTAACGAGCAGTACTTC. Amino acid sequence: CASSPNSRPNEQYF.

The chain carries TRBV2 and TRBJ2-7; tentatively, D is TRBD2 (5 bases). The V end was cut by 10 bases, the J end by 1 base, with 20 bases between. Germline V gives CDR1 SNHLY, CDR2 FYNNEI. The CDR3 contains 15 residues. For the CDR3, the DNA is TGTGCCACCGATTCTCCCAGGCCGGGATCCTACGAGCAGTACTTC. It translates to CATDSPRPGSYEQYF.

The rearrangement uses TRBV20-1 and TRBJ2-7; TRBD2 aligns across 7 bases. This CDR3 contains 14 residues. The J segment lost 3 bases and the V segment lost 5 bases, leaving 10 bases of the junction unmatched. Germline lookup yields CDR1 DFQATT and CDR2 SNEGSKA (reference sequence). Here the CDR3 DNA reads TGCAGTGCTGCCCCTCTAGGCGGGGGCTACGAGCAGTACTTC. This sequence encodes CSAAPLGGGYEQYF.

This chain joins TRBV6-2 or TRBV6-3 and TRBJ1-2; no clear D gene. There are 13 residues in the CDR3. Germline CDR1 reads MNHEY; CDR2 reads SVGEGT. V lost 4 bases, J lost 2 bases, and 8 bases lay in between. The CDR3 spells CASSWTENYGYTF. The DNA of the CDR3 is TGTGCCAGCAGTTGGACGGAAAACTATGGCTACACCTTC.

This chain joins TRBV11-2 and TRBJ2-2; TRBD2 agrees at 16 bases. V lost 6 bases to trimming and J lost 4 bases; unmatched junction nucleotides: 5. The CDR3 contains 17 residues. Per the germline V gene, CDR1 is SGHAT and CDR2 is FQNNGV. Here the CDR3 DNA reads TGTGCCAGCAGAGGGACTAGCGGGAGGGCGGCCACCGGGGAGCTGTTTTTT. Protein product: CASRGTSGRAATGELFF.

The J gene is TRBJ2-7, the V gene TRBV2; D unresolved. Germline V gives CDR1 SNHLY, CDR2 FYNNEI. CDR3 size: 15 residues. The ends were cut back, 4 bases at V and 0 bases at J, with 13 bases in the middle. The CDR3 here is CASSAASSSSYEQYF. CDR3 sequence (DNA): TGTGCCAGCAGTGCTGCATCCTCGAGCTCCTACGAGCAGTACTTC.

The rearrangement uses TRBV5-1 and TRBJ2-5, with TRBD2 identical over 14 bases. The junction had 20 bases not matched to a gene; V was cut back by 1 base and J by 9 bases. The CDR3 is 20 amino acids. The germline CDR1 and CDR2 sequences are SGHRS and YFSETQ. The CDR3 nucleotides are TGCGCCAGCAGCTTGTTTCCGGGACTAGCGGGAGTTCTTCCACAATGGGCCCAGTACTTC. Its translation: CASSLFPGLAGVLPQWAQYF.

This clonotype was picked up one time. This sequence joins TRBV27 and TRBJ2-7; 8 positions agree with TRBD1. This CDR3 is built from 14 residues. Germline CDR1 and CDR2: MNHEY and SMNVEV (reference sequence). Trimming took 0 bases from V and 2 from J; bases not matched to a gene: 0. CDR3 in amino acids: CASSLSGQAYEQYF. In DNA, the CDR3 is TGTGCCAGCAGTTTATCGGGACAGGCCTACGAGCAGTACTTC.

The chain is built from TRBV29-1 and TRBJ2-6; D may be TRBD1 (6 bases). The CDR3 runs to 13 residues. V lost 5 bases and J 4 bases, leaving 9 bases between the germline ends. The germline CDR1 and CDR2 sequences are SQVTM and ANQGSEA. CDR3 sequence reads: CSVPGAGANVLTF. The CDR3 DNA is TGCAGCGTTCCAGGGGCCGGGGCCAACGTCCTGACTTTC.

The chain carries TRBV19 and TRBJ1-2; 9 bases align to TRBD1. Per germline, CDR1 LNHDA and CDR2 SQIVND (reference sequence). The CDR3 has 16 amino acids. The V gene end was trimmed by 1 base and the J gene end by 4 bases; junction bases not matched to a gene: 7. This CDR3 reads CASSIGTPDRGYGYTF. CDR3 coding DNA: TGTGCCAGTAGTATAGGCACTCCGGACAGGGGCTATGGCTACACCTTC.

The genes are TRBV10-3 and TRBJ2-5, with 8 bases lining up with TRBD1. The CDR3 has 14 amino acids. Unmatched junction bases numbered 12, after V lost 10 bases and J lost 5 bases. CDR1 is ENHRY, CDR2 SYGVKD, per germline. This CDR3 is CATEPAGGRETQYF. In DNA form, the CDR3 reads TGTGCCACCGAACCTGCAGGGGGCCGGGAGACCCAGTACTTC.

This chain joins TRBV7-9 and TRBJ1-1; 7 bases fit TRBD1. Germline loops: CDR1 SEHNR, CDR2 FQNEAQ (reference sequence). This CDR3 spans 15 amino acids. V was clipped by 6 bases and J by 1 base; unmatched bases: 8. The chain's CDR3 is CASRPPRQGNTEAFF. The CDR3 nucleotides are TGTGCCAGCAGGCCTCCGAGACAGGGGAACACTGAAGCTTTCTTT.

The chain's CDR3 is CASSVQGGISYEQYF. DNA for the CDR3: TGTGCCAGTAGTGTACAGGGGGGAATCTCCTACGAGCAGTACTTC. V is TRBV19 and J is TRBJ2-7; 8 bases match TRBD1. This CDR3 comprises 15 residues. Germline trimming cut 5 bases from V and 0 bases from J; bases unmatched to any gene: 6. Germline V gene lookup returns CDR1 LNHDA and CDR2 SQIVND (reference sequence).

DNA of the CDR3: TGTGCCAGCAGCTCCCGGGTCTTAGCGGACAATGAGCAGTTCTTC. Amino acid sequence: CASSSRVLADNEQFF. The J gene is TRBJ2-1, the V gene TRBV13, with a possible D match to TRBD2 (6 bases). V was shortened by 4 bases and J by 5 bases, with 15 bases between the two germline ends. Per germline, CDR1 PRHDT and CDR2 FYEKMQ (reference sequence). The CDR3 loop spans 15 amino acids.

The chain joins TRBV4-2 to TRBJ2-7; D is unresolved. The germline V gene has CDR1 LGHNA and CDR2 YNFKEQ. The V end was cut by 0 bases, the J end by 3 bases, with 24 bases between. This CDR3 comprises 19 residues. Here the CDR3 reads CASSQETVLAPATNYEQYF. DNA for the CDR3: TGTGCCAGCAGCCAAGAGACCGTCCTGGCGCCGGCCACAAACTACGAGCAGTACTTC.

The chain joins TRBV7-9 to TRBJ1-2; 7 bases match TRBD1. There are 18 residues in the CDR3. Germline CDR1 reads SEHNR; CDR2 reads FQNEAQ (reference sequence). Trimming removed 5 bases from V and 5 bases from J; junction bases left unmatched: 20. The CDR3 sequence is CASSPEGAGRDRSYGYTF. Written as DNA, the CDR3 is TGTGCCAGCAGCCCGGAGGGCGCCGGCCGGGACAGATCTTATGGCTACACCTTC.

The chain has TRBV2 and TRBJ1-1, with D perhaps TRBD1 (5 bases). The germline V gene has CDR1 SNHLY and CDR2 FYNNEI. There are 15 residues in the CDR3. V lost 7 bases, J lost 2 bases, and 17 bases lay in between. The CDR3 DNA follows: TGTGCCAGCATCGGGACCGGCGGAGTTAACACTGAAGCTTTCTTT. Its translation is CASIGTGGVNTEAFF.

The CDR3: CSASSRREQPQHF. The CDR3 DNA reads TGCAGTGCTAGCTCGCGTCGGGAGCAGCCCCAGCATTTT. V and J are TRBV20-1 and TRBJ1-5; no firm D call. The germline V gene has CDR1 DFQATT and CDR2 SNEGSKA (reference sequence). V lost 3 bases to trimming and J lost 7 bases, with 13 bases between them. CDR3 length: 13 amino acids.